The 24 T cell receptor beta chains below were found in one sample sequenced in a study of blood T cells in healthy people across ages. The use of a sample-barcoded 5' primer and a J-beta primer mix characterized a second PCR of roughly 7 to 11 cycles. TCRdb recomputed calls from the 5' RACE reads with MiXCR, one row per CDR3 protein. The sample consists of some 1.8 million distinct CDR3 sequences, roughly 43% of them appearing once. Sequencing input: blood. The origin of the receptors is a human donor in good health.

V and J are TRBV6-5 and TRBJ1-5; tentatively, D is TRBD1 (5 bases). The germline V gene encodes CDR1 MNHEY and CDR2 SVGAGI. This CDR3 is built from 13 residues. Trimming cost V 2 bases and J 7 bases, with 9 bases left between them. CDR3 protein: CASSYRRGQPQHF. The DNA of the CDR3 is TGTGCCAGCAGTTACAGGAGGGGCCAGCCCCAGCATTTT.

The genes are TRBV7-2 and TRBJ1-5; maybe TRBD1 (5 bases). The CDR3 length is 13 residues. Germline CDR1 and CDR2: SGHTA and FQGNSA. Trimming removed 3 bases from V and 9 bases from J, with 12 bases in between. The CDR3, as DNA: TGTGCCAGCAGCTTGGGGGGGGGTGGGCCCCAGCATTTT. It codes for CASSLGGGGPQHF.

This clonotype came up once. The chain joins TRBV24-1 to TRBJ2-5, with 12 bases identical to TRBD1. The DNA matches TRBJ2-7 better at its end, which makes the J call doubtful. Germline lookup yields CDR1 KGHDR and CDR2 SFDVKD. The CDR3 runs to 13 residues. The CDR3 DNA sequence: TGTGCCATTGGGACAGGGGGCTCTTACGAGCAGTACTTC. As protein: CAIGTGGSYEQYF.

This chain connects TRBV4-1 to TRBJ1-5, with D perhaps TRBD1 (6 bases). The V gene's germline CDR1 is MGHRA and CDR2 YSYEKL. Trimming took 4 bases from V and 5 from J, leaving 18 bases between them. This CDR3 contains 16 residues. The CDR3 DNA is TGCGCCAGCAGCCGATGGGGGGCAGGGGAGGATCAGCCCCAGCATTTT. Translation gives CASSRWGAGEDQPQHF.

This clonotype was detected ten times or more. The chain has TRBV6-6 and TRBJ1-1; D gene unclear. Trimming pared 6 bases from V and 3 bases from J, leaving 11 bases between. Germline V CDR1 and CDR2: MNHNY, SVGAGI (reference sequence). This CDR3 contains 13 residues. The CDR3 region is CASRLEDYTEAFF. In DNA form, the CDR3 reads TGTGCCAGCAGACTAGAGGATTACACTGAAGCTTTCTTT.

J is TRBJ2-5 and V is TRBV6-2 or TRBV6-3, with unresolved D. Germline V gene lookup returns CDR1 MNHEY and CDR2 SVGEGT. Trimming stripped 6 bases from V and 3 bases from J, with 11 bases between. This CDR3 has 13 amino acids. The CDR3 spells CASREPSKETQYF. CDR3 in DNA: TGTGCCAGCAGAGAACCATCTAAAGAGACCCAGTACTTC.

The chain uses TRBV9 and TRBJ2-3; D is unclear. Trimming took off 3 bases at V and 4 bases at J, with 9 bases between the two ends. This CDR3 comprises 13 residues. Germline CDR1 is SGDLS and CDR2 is YYNGEE. The CDR3 sequence is CASSGRSADTQYF. CDR3 DNA sequence: TGTGCCAGCAGCGGCCGCTCCGCAGATACGCAGTATTTT.

The chain recombines TRBV5-6 with TRBJ1-6, with D unresolved. The CDR3 has 14 residues. With 4 bases removed from V and 6 bases from J, the gap between germline ends came to 11 bases. CDR1 SGHDT and CDR2 YYEEEE come from the germline V gene. The CDR3, as DNA: TGTGCCAGCAGCCGGAGGATGAGTAATTCACCCCTCCACTTT. It codes for CASSRRMSNSPLHF.

This clonotype was counted only a few times. The V gene is TRBV7-2, the J gene TRBJ2-1, with D hard to call. V dropped 4 bases and J dropped 3 bases, with 10 bases sitting between them. The CDR3 runs 14 residues. Per germline, CDR1 SGHTA and CDR2 FQGNSA. DNA for the CDR3: TGTGCCAGCAGCTCCCATAGGGTCTACAATGAGCAGTTCTTC. Translating it yields CASSSHRVYNEQFF.

The chain employs TRBV13 and TRBJ2-7; 9 bases are shared with TRBD1. The CDR3 extends over 15 amino acids. Trimming took 4 bases from V and 2 from J; bases not matched to a gene: 6. Germline lookup yields CDR1 PRHDT and CDR2 FYEKMQ (reference sequence). The CDR3 nucleotides read TGTGCCAGCAGCTCGAACAGGGGGCCTACCTACGAGCAGTACTTC. This gives the protein CASSSNRGPTYEQYF.

This clonotype appeared a few times. V usage is TRBV28 and J usage is TRBJ1-4, with D unclear. V shed 9 bases and J shed 12 bases, with 14 bases lying between them. In germline, CDR1 is MDHEN, CDR2 SYDVKM. The CDR3 totals 11 residues. DNA for the CDR3: TGTGCCAGTACCAATCGAGTGGAACTGTTTTTT. It yields the protein CASTNRVELFF.

The chain employs TRBV20-1 and TRBJ2-7; D is uncertain. V was pared by 8 bases and J by 0 bases, with 14 bases between. The germline V gene has CDR1 DFQATT and CDR2 SNEGSKA (reference sequence). This CDR3 region has 13 residues. The CDR3 here is CSFSGRASYEQYF. The CDR3 nucleotides are TGCAGTTTTTCCGGCCGGGCCTCCTACGAGCAGTACTTC.

The rearrangement links TRBV20-1 to TRBJ1-1; TRBD1 aligns across 9 bases. This CDR3 has 14 amino acids. From germline, CDR1 is DFQATT and CDR2 SNEGSKA (reference sequence). Trimming removed 3 bases from V and 1 base from J; junction bases left unmatched: 3. Written as DNA, the CDR3 is TGCAGTGCTAGGACAGGGGGGGAGAACACTGAAGCTTTCTTT. Its protein is CSARTGGENTEAFF.

This rearrangement joins TRBV5-6 to TRBJ1-2; tentatively, D is TRBD1 (6 bases). CDR1 SGHDT and CDR2 YYEEEE come from the germline V gene. The CDR3 sequence is 15 residues long. The ends were cut back, 0 bases at V and 4 bases at J, with 13 bases in the middle. The CDR3 here is CASSLGQGSSYGYTF. In DNA form, the CDR3 reads TGTGCCAGCAGCTTGGGTCAGGGGAGTAGCTATGGCTACACCTTC.

The rearrangement links TRBV12-3 or TRBV12-4 to TRBJ2-4; D unresolved. The V gene lost 6 bases and the J gene lost 13 bases, with 16 bases spanning the gap. The CDR3 runs to 12 residues. The CDR3 DNA sequence: TGTGCCAGCAGCTATCACGTGGATGAGCAGTACTTC. Its protein is CASSYHVDEQYF.

This chain links TRBV2 with TRBJ1-4, with 9 nucleotides matching TRBD1. CDR3 length: 15 amino acids. Trimming cost V 3 bases and J 8 bases; bases outside gene matches: 7. Looked up from germline, CDR1 is SNHLY and CDR2 is FYNNEI. For the CDR3, the DNA is TGTGCCAGCAGTGACCGGGACAGGGTGACGGAAAAACTGTTTTTT. Its protein is CASSDRDRVTEKLFF.

V gene TRBV12-3 or TRBV12-4 combines with J gene TRBJ2-1, with 11 positions matching TRBD2. The CDR3 totals 14 residues. After removal of 5 bases from V and 7 bases from J, the junction contained 4 bases not matched to a gene. Written as DNA, the CDR3 is TGTGCCAGCAGTCCGGGACTAGCGGTTAATGAGCAGTTCTTC. As protein: CASSPGLAVNEQFF.

This chain links TRBV6-1 with TRBJ1-5, with 7 positions matching TRBD1. Germline CDR1 MNHNS, CDR2 SASEGT. Trimming at V came to 8 bases and at J to 5 bases, leaving 9 bases not matched to a gene. This CDR3 has 14 amino acids. The CDR3 here is CASEEGAEYQPQHF. CDR3 coding DNA: TGTGCCAGCGAGGAGGGGGCTGAGTATCAGCCCCAGCATTTT.

This rearrangement joins TRBV3-1 to TRBJ2-7; the D is unclear. CDR3 length: 14 residues. The germline V gene encodes CDR1 LGHDT and CDR2 YNNKEL (reference sequence). V lost 5 bases and J 4 bases, leaving 15 bases between the germline ends. The CDR3 nucleotides are TGTGCCAGCAGCTCCTGGCGGTCTAGATACGAGCAGTACTTC. This translates into CASSSWRSRYEQYF.

As DNA, the CDR3 is TGTGCCAGCAGCTTAGAAGGGGATGGGCTCTATGGCTACACCTTC. This gives the protein CASSLEGDGLYGYTF. The chain couples TRBV7-3 to TRBJ1-2; tentatively, D is TRBD1 (5 bases). V lost 2 bases and J lost 4, with 14 bases in between. The CDR3 runs to 15 residues. Germline V CDR1 and CDR2: SGHTA, FQGTGA.

This clonotype was counted only a few times. The chain combines TRBV15 with TRBJ1-6; 7 bases are shared with TRBD1. The CDR3 is 15 amino acids. The germline CDR1 and CDR2 sequences are LNHNV and YYDKDF (reference sequence). V gave up 4 bases and J gave up 7 bases; unmatched junction bases: 7. The DNA of the CDR3 is TGTGCCACCAGCACACAGGGGAATATCAATTCACCCCTCCACTTT. Protein product: CATSTQGNINSPLHF.

CDR3 residues: CSVEVTGTYEQFF. In DNA, the CDR3 is TGCAGCGTTGAAGTGACAGGGACCTACGAGCAGTTCTTC. V gene TRBV29-1 combines with J gene TRBJ2-1, with TRBD1 identical over 7 bases. There are 13 residues in the CDR3. Germline V lookup: CDR1 SQVTM, CDR2 ANQGSEA. V was pared by 1 base and J by 10 bases, with 7 bases of the junction left unmatched.

There are many counts of this clonotype. The chain recombines TRBV29-1 with TRBJ2-3; 14 nucleotides line up with TRBD2. The CDR3 covers 15 residues. In germline, CDR1 is SQVTM, CDR2 ANQGSEA. V was clipped by 6 bases and J by 3 bases; unmatched bases: 5. The CDR3: CSVSGLAGETDTQYF. The CDR3 coding sequence is TGCAGCGTCTCGGGACTAGCGGGGGAAACAGATACGCAGTATTTT.

V gene TRBV9 combines with J gene TRBJ2-1; weak D call: TRBD2 (6 bases). Trimming removed 2 bases from V and 0 bases from J, with 12 bases in between. Germline CDR1 reads SGDLS; CDR2 reads YYNGEE. The CDR3 spans 16 residues. CDR3 in amino acids: CASSVYDGSSYNEQFF. CDR3 nucleotide sequence: TGTGCCAGCAGCGTTTACGACGGGAGCTCCTACAATGAGCAGTTCTTC.